The next 22 T cell receptor beta chains were all read from a single sample in a study of OX40 agonist ivuxolimab in advanced cancers. The table came from immunoSEQ multiplex PCR; TCRdb's copy has only in-frame clones and leaves some out. The sample has around 15,000 clones, about four fifths seen once. The sequencing here drew on CD4+ or CD8+ T cells sorted from blood, taken in a trial of the OX40 agonist ivuxolimab. These receptors all come from an adult with an advanced solid tumor such as melanoma, head and neck, liver or kidney cancer.

This CDR3 reads CASSIVRTSGTSKHRELFF. In nucleotides, the CDR3 is TGTGCCAGCAGTATAGTAAGGACTAGCGGGACCTCTAAACACCGGGAGCTGTTTTTT. V usage is TRBV27 and J usage is TRBJ2-2; 12 bases match TRBD2. Trimming took 5 bases from V and 9 from J; bases not matched to a gene: 19. Germline assignment: CDR1 MNHEY and CDR2 SMNVEV (reference sequence). The CDR3 runs 19 residues.

The chain recombines TRBV7-9 with TRBJ2-1; tentatively, D is TRBD2 (6 bases). Trimming stripped 3 bases from V and 4 bases from J, with 7 bases between. Germline V lookup: CDR1 SEHNR, CDR2 FQNEAQ (reference sequence). The CDR3 length is 13 residues. CDR3 sequence (DNA): TGTGCCAGCAGCTTGGGACTGTACAATGAGCAGTTCTTC. It translates to CASSLGLYNEQFF. The full variable domain, its missing parts supplied by reference TRBV7-9 and TRBJ2-1, is DTGVSQNPRHKITKRGQNVTFRCDPISEHNRLYWYRQTLGQGPEFLTYFQNEAQLEKSRLLSDRFSAERPKGSFSTLEIQRTEQGDSAMYLCASSLGLYNEQFFGPGTRLTVL.

This sequence joins TRBV7-6 and TRBJ1-4; D may be TRBD1 (5 bases). Germline V gives CDR1 SGHVS, CDR2 FNYEAQ. V lost 2 bases to trimming and J lost 8 bases, with 15 bases between them. This CDR3 comprises 15 residues. CDR3 nucleotide sequence: TGTGCCAGCAGCTTATTGGGGGGTCCCTGGGAAAAACTGTTTTTT. The encoded protein is CASSLLGGPWEKLFF. Drawing the rest from reference TRBV7-6 and TRBJ1-4, the complete variable domain is GAGVSQSPRYKVTKRGQDVALRCDPISGHVSLYWYRQALGQGPEFLTYFNYEAQQDKSGLPNDRFSAERPEGSISTLTIQRTEQRDSAMYRCASSLLGGPWEKLFFGSGTQLSVL.

V usage is TRBV7-9 and J usage is TRBJ2-1; D is possibly TRBD1 or TRBD2 (5 bases each). Germline assignment: CDR1 SEHNR and CDR2 FQNEAQ (reference sequence). The V and J ends lost 6 bases and 2 bases respectively, with 11 bases between them. The CDR3 totals 14 residues. The CDR3, as DNA: TGTGCCAGCAGTTCAGGGACGCCCTACAATGAGCAGTTCTTC. Translated, it gives CASSSGTPYNEQFF.

This clone was seen only once. The rearrangement uses TRBV6-5 and TRBJ2-7; a weak D match, TRBD1 (6 bases). The CDR3 is made up of 15 amino acids. V shed 6 bases and J shed 0 bases, with 15 bases lying between them. The germline V gene has CDR1 MNHEY and CDR2 SVGAGI. The DNA of the CDR3 is TGTGCCAGCAGCTTGACAGGTGGAAGCTCCTACGAGCAGTACTTC. Protein sequence: CASSLTGGSSYEQYF.

The chain couples TRBV4-1 to TRBJ2-1; either TRBD1 or TRBD2 may fit D (5 bases each). The germline gives CDR1 MGHRA, CDR2 YSYEKL. This CDR3 contains 17 residues. The germline V and J ends were trimmed by 0 bases and 9 bases, with 21 bases remaining between them. CDR3 sequence: CASSQEPGRDPRGEQFF. Written as DNA, the CDR3 is TGCGCCAGCAGCCAAGAACCCGGTCGGGACCCACGGGGTGAGCAGTTCTTC.

This clone has more than one count but fewer than ten. J is TRBJ2-5 and V is TRBV7-6; D uncertain. Germline values: CDR1 SGHVS, CDR2 FNYEAQ. V lost 1 base and J lost 1, with 10 bases in between. The CDR3 totals 15 residues. The CDR3 loop is CASSLEAASQETQYF. The DNA for the CDR3 is TGTGCCAGCAGCTTAGAGGCAGCCTCCCAAGAGACCCAGTACTTC.

This chain links TRBV29-1 with TRBJ1-3; D uncertain. This CDR3 contains 11 residues. V was shortened by 6 bases and J by 2 bases, with 5 bases between the two germline ends. Germline CDR1 is SQVTM and CDR2 is ANQGSEA. The CDR3 is CSVKTGNTIYF. DNA of the CDR3: TGCAGCGTCAAAACTGGAAACACCATATATTTT.

This clone has just one count. This chain links TRBV29-1 with TRBJ1-2; 7 bases match TRBD1. Germline loops: CDR1 SQVTM, CDR2 ANQGSEA. This CDR3 comprises 15 residues. V gave up 6 bases and J gave up 4 bases; unmatched junction bases: 14. This chain's CDR3 is CSVVPVTGTLYGYTF. The DNA for the CDR3 is TGCAGCGTCGTCCCTGTGACAGGGACTCTCTATGGCTACACCTTC.

This clone is termed large (0.1 to 1%). The chain joins TRBV5-1 to TRBJ2-7; 10 nucleotides match TRBD2. The CDR3 contains 15 residues. CDR1 is SGHRS, CDR2 YFSETQ, per germline. V dropped 3 bases and J dropped 4; count of bases not matched to a gene: 7. The CDR3 sequence is CASSSLAGVSYEQYF. The CDR3 DNA is TGCGCCAGCAGCTCCCTAGCGGGAGTAAGTTACGAGCAGTACTTC.

The J gene is TRBJ2-7, the V gene TRBV9, with 8 bases matching TRBD1. Germline trimming cut 0 bases from V and 4 bases from J; bases unmatched to any gene: 3. This CDR3 has 14 residues. Germline V lookup: CDR1 SGDLS, CDR2 YYNGEE. DNA for the CDR3: TGTGCCAGCAGCGTAGGGACAGGGTGGTACGAGCAGTACTTC. It specifies CASSVGTGWYEQYF.

This clone was counted a single time. The V call is TRBV9, the J call TRBJ2-1; 8 nucleotides align to TRBD2. CDR1 SGDLS and CDR2 YYNGEE come from the germline V gene. V shed 0 bases, J shed 0 bases, and the junction held 2 bases outside the gene matches. The CDR3 is 16 residues long. The CDR3 region is CASSVAGTSSYNEQFF. The CDR3 DNA reads TGTGCCAGCAGCGTAGCTGGGACTAGCTCCTACAATGAGCAGTTCTTC.

Only a few counts were recorded for this clone. The chain employs TRBV7-8 and TRBJ1-1, with 7 nucleotides matching TRBD1. CDR1 is SGHVS and CDR2 is FQNEAQ in the germline V gene. V dropped 4 bases and J dropped 6; count of bases not matched to a gene: 5. The CDR3 totals 13 residues. CDR3 in amino acids: CASSWDSGSEAFF. The DNA for the CDR3 is TGTGCCAGCAGCTGGGACAGTGGCTCTGAAGCTTTCTTT. Full variable domain (missing parts from reference TRBV7-8 and TRBJ1-1): GAGVSQSPRYKVAKRGQDVALRCDPISGHVSLFWYQQALGQGPEFLTYFQNEAQLDKSGLPSDRFFAERPEGSVSTLKIQRTQQEDSAVYLCASSWDSGSEAFFGQGTRLTVV.

The CDR3 DNA follows: TGTGCCAGCAGCGAAGGTCGGTCTAGCTCCTACGAGCAGTACTTC. It codes for CASSEGRSSSYEQYF. This rearrangement joins TRBV9 to TRBJ2-7, with D unresolved. The CDR3 is 15 amino acids. Looked up from germline, CDR1 is SGDLS and CDR2 is YYNGEE. V was cut by 3 bases and J by 0 bases, with 13 bases left in between. The whole variable domain, remainder taken from reference TRBV9 and TRBJ2-7, is DSGVTQTPKHLITATGQRVTLRCSPRSGDLSVYWYQQSLDQGLQFLIQYYNGEERAKGNILERFSAQQFPDLHSELNLSSLELGDSALYFCASSEGRSSSYEQYFGPGTRLTVT.

V gene TRBV28 combines with J gene TRBJ1-2, with D perhaps matching TRBD1 (5 bases). Trimming took 9 bases from V and 7 from J, leaving 15 bases between them. The CDR3 loop spans 12 amino acids. CDR1 MDHEN and CDR2 SYDVKM come from the germline V gene. As DNA, the CDR3 is TGTGCCAGTAGAGGGACGCCTTTTGGCTACACCTTC. This encodes CASRGTPFGYTF.

This chain uses TRBV7-9 with TRBJ1-2; TRBD1 aligns across 8 bases. Per the germline V gene, CDR1 is SEHNR and CDR2 is FQNEAQ (reference sequence). The CDR3 totals 15 residues. J lost 4 bases, V lost 5 bases, and 9 bases had no gene match. CDR3 protein: CASSQRDRLTYGYTF. The CDR3 nucleotides read TGTGCCAGCAGCCAACGGGACAGGCTTACCTATGGCTACACCTTC. The whole variable domain, filled in from reference TRBV7-9 and TRBJ1-2, reads DTGVSQNPRHKITKRGQNVTFRCDPISEHNRLYWYRQTLGQGPEFLTYFQNEAQLEKSRLLSDRFSAERPKGSFSTLEIQRTEQGDSAMYLCASSQRDRLTYGYTFGSGTRLTVV.

The chain carries TRBV19 and TRBJ2-7, with 7 bases matching TRBD2. From germline, CDR1 is LNHDA and CDR2 SQIVND (reference sequence). The CDR3 contains 14 residues. V shed 3 bases and J 3 bases; nucleotides not matched to a gene: 5. The CDR3 region is CASSIPGGYYEQYF. As DNA, the CDR3 is TGTGCCAGTAGTATCCCGGGAGGCTACTACGAGCAGTACTTC. Together with reference TRBV19 and TRBJ2-7, the CDR3 gives the full variable domain: DGGITQSPKYLFRKEGQNVTLSCEQNLNHDAMYWYRQDPGQGLRLIYYSQIVNDFQKGDIAEGYSVSREKKESFPLTVTSAQKNPTAFYLCASSIPGGYYEQYFGPGTRLTVT.

The chain employs TRBV30 and TRBJ2-5; D is possibly TRBD2 (5 bases). The germline V gene has CDR1 GTSNPN and CDR2 SVGIG (reference sequence). V lost 1 base and J 4 bases, leaving 37 bases between the germline ends. The CDR3 runs 22 residues. CDR3 coding DNA: TGTGCCTGGAGTGGAAGTACCCCACCAAGCCGTTCCGGGCTAGCACATCGAGAGACCCAGTACTTC. Translated, it gives CAWSGSTPPSRSGLAHRETQYF.

The chain couples TRBV13 to TRBJ2-1; D call uncertain. Trimming shortened V by 5 bases and J by 0 bases, and 14 bases separated the two germline ends. The CDR3 has 16 amino acids. CDR1 and CDR2 (germline): PRHDT, FYEKMQ (reference sequence). Here the CDR3 reads CASSPEEQSSYNEQFF. For the CDR3, the DNA is TGTGCCAGCAGCCCCGAAGAGCAAAGCTCCTACAATGAGCAGTTCTTC.

J is TRBJ2-1 and V is TRBV9, with 10 bases fitting TRBD2. The ends lost 3 bases at V and 2 bases at J; junction bases unmatched: 2. CDR1 and CDR2 from the germline V gene are SGDLS and YYNGEE. The CDR3 is made up of 15 amino acids. The CDR3 region is CASSASGRAYNEQFF. DNA of the CDR3: TGTGCCAGCAGCGCGAGCGGGAGGGCCTACAATGAGCAGTTCTTC.

V usage is TRBV7-9 and J usage is TRBJ2-2; 14 bases match TRBD2. The germline CDR1 and CDR2 sequences are SEHNR and FQNEAQ (reference sequence). CDR3 size: 18 residues. The V segment lost 5 bases and the J segment 6 bases; nucleotides outside the gene matches: 11. The CDR3 DNA reads as TGTGCCAGCAGCCGAGGACTAGCGGGAGGCATCGGGGCCGGGGAGCTGTTTTTT. It yields the protein CASSRGLAGGIGAGELFF.

This clone was detected only a few times. The rearrangement links TRBV7-9 to TRBJ2-1, with D possibly called TRBD1 or TRBD2 (5 bases each). The V end lost 5 bases, the J end lost 5 bases, and 16 bases lay between the germline ends. The CDR3 sequence is 15 residues long. CDR1 and CDR2 from the germline V gene are SEHNR and FQNEAQ (reference sequence). The CDR3 is CASSHEGRMDNEQFF. CDR3 bases: TGTGCCAGCAGCCACGAGGGGCGCATGGACAATGAGCAGTTCTTC.